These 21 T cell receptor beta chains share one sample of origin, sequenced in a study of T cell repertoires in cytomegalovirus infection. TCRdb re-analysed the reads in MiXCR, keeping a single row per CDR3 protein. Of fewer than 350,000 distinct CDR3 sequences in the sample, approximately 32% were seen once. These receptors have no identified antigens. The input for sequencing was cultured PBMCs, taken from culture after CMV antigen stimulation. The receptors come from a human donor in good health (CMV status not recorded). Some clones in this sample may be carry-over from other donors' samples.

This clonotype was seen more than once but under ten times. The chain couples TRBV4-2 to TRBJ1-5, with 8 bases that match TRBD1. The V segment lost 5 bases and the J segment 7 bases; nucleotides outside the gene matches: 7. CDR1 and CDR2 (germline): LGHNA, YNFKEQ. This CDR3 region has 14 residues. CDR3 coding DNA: TGTGCCAGCAGCTTGACAGGGGATGGCCAGCCCCAGCATTTT. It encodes CASSLTGDGQPQHF.

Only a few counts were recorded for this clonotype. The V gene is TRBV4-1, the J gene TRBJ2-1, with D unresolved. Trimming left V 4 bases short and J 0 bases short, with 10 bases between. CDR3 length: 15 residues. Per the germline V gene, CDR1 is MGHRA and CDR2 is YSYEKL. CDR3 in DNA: TGCGCCAGCAGCCTTCTTTCGCTCTCCTACAATGAGCAGTTCTTC. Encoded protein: CASSLLSLSYNEQFF.

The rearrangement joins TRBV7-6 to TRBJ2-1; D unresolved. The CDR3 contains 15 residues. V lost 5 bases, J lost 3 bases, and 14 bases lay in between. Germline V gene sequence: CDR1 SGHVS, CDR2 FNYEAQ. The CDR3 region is CASSPRLVVYNEQFF. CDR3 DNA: TGTGCCAGCAGCCCCCGGCTAGTCGTCTACAATGAGCAGTTCTTC.

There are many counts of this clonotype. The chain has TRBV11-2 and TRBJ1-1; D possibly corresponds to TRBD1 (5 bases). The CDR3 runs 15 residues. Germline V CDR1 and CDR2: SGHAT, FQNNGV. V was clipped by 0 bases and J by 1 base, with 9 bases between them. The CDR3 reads CASSLEPGGNTEAFF. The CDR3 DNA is TGTGCCAGCAGCTTAGAGCCGGGGGGGAACACTGAAGCTTTCTTT.

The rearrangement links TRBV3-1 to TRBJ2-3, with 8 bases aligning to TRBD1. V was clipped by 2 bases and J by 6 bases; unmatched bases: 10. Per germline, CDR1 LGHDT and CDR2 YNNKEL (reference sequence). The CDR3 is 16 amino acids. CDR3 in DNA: TGTGCCAGCAGCCAAACTACAGGGGGTACCATCGATACGCAGTATTTT. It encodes CASSQTTGGTIDTQYF.

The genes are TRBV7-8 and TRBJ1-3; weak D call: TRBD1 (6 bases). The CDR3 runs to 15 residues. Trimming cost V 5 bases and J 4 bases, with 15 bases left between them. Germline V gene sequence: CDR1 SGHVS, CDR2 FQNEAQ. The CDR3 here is CASSTNQGFGNTIYF. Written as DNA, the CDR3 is TGTGCCAGCAGCACGAATCAGGGGTTCGGAAACACCATATATTTT.

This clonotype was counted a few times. The CDR3 DNA sequence: TGTGCCAGCAGCATGGGGGGTGAGCAGTTCTTC. Protein sequence: CASSMGGEQFF. The J gene is TRBJ2-1, the V gene TRBV7-3; perhaps TRBD2 as D (6 bases). V was clipped by 5 bases and J by 9 bases, with 8 bases between them. In germline, CDR1 is SGHTA, CDR2 FQGTGA. This CDR3 has 11 amino acids.

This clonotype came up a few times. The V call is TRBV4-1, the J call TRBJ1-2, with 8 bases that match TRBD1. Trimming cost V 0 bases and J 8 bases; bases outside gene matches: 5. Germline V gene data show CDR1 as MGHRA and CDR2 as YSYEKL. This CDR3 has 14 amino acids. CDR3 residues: CASSQDQGAGGYTF. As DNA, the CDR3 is TGCGCCAGCAGCCAAGATCAGGGGGCTGGGGGCTACACCTTC.

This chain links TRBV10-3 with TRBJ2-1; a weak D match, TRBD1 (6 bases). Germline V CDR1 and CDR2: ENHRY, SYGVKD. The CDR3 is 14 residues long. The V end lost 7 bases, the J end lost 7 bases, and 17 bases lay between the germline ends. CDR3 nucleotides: TGTGCCATCAAAGTCCTGGGGGCCCGTAATGAGCAGTTCTTC. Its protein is CAIKVLGARNEQFF.

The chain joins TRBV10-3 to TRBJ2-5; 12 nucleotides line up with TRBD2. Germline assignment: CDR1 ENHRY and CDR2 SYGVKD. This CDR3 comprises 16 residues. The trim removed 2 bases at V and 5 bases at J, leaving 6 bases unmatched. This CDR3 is CAISETSGGPGETQYF. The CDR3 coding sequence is TGTGCCATCAGTGAGACTAGCGGGGGGCCGGGGGAGACCCAGTACTTC.

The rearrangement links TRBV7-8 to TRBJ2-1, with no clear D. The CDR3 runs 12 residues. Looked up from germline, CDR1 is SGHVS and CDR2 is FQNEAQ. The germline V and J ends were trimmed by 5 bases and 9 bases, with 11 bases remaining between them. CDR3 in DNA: TGTGCCAGCAGCGCGAGAGTCGGTGAGCAGTTCTTC. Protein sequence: CASSARVGEQFF.

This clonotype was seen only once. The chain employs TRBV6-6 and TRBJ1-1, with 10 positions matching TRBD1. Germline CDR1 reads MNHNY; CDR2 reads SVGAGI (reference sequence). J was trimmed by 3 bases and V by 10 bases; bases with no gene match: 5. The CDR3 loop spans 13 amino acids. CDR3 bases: TGTGCCATCCTGGGACAGGGGTACACTGAAGCTTTCTTT. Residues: CAILGQGYTEAFF.

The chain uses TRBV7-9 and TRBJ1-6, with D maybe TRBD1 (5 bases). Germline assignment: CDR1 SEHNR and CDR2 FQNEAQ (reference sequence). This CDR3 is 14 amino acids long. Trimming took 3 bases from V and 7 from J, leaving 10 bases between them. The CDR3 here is CASSFWRGNSPLHF. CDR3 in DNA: TGTGCCAGCAGCTTCTGGCGGGGGAATTCACCCCTCCACTTT.

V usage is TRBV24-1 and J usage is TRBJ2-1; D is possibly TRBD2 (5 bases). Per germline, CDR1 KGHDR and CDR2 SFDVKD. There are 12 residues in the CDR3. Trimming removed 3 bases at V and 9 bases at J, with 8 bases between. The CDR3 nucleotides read TGTGCCACCAGTGATAGGGCGGGTGAGCAGTTCTTC. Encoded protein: CATSDRAGEQFF.

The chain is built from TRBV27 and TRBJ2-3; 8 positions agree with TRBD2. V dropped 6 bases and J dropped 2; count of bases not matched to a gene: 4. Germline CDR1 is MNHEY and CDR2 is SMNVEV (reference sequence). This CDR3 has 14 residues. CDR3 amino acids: CASRIAGSTDTQYF. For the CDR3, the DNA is TGTGCCAGCAGAATAGCGGGATCCACAGATACGCAGTATTTT.

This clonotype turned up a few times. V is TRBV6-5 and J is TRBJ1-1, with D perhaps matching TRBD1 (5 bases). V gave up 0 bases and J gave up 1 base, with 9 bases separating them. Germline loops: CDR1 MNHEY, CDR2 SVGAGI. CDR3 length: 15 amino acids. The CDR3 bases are TGTGCCAGCAGTTACTCGAACAGGCCGAACACTGAAGCTTTCTTT. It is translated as CASSYSNRPNTEAFF.

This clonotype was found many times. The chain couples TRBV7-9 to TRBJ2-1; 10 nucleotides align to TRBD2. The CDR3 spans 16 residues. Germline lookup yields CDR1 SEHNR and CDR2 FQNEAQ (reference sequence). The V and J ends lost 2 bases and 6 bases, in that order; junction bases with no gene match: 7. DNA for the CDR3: TGTGCCAGCAGCTTAAACGCGGGACTAGCGATCAATGAGCAGTTCTTC. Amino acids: CASSLNAGLAINEQFF. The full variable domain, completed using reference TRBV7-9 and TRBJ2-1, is DTGVSQNPRHKITKRGQNVTFRCDPISEHNRLYWYRQTLGQGPEFLTYFQNEAQLEKSRLLSDRFSAERPKGSFSTLEIQRTEQGDSAMYLCASSLNAGLAINEQFFGPGTRLTVL.

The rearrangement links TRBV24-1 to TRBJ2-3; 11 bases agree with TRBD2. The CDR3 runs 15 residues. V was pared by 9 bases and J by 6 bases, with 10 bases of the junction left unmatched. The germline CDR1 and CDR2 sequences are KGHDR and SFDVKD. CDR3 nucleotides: TGTGCCACCCGCAATAGCGGGAGGGCCGGGGATACGCAGTATTTT. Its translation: CATRNSGRAGDTQYF.

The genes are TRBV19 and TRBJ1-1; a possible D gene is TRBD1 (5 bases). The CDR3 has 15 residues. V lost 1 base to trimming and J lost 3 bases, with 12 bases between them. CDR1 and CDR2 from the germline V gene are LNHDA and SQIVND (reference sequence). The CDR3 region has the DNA TGTGCCAGTAGTATAGGAGGGGCCTCGGACACTGAAGCTTTCTTT. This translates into CASSIGGASDTEAFF.

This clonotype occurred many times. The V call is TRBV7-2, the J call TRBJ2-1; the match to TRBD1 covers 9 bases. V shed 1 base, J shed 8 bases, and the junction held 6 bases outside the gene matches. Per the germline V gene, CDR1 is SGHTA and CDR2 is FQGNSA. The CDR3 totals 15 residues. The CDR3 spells CASSLEAWTGDEQFF. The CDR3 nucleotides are TGTGCCAGCAGCTTAGAAGCTTGGACAGGGGATGAGCAGTTCTTC.

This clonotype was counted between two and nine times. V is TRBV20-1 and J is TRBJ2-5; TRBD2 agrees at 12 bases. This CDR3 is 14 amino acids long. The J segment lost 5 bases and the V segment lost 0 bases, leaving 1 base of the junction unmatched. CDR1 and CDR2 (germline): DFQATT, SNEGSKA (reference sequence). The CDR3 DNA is TGCAGTGCTAGAGATACTAGCGGGAGGGAGACCCAGTACTTC. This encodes CSARDTSGRETQYF.